This T cell receptor (beta chain) came from a study of vaccination effects on CD4 cells after COVID-19. As to this clone: The target antigen is unknown.

TCRdb's table, derived via immunoSEQ multiplex PCR, lists solely in-frame clones and lacks some. Here the sample spans 50,000 or so clones, 79% being singletons. The germline gives CDR1 LNHDA, CDR2 SQIVND (reference sequence). The CDR3 runs 13 residues. Trimming took off 8 bases at V and 0 bases at J, with 10 bases between the two ends. Using viral peptide pools, the ViraFEST assay grew out antigen-specific CD4+ T cells prior to sequencing. Investigators separated out CD4+ T cells once about eleven days of culture had passed. Negative nucleocapsid antibody tests before and after vaccination confirmed no previous SARS-CoV-2 infection.

The receptor was isolated from a human donor who received a COVID-19 vaccine. The rearrangement joins TRBV19 to TRBJ1-1; D gene uncertain. The sequenced sample was CD4+ T cells from PBMCs cultured with HCoV-OC43 spike peptides, obtained before COVID-19 vaccination. Noted subset: HCoV-OC43 spike overlapping peptide pool stimulation. The CDR3 is CASDGRMNTEAFF. The CDR3 DNA sequence: TGTGCCAGTGACGGGCGAATGAACACTGAAGCTTTCTTT.